The source of this T cell receptor beta chain is a study of a mutant IDH1 vaccine in newly diagnosed glioma. Study summary: At week 47 came visit V13, while visit V12 had come at week 35.

The repertoire was sequenced with immunoSEQ multiplex PCR; TCRdb's copy has only in-frame clones and lacks some. The sample includes tens of thousands of clones, almost 95% of them seen just once. Time point reported: week 35, safety follow-up. The study gave 300 ug of mutant IDH1 20-mer peptide per vaccine dose, with topical imiquimod. The donors had new WHO grade 3 or 4 astrocytomas; these were IDH1-mutant and ATRX-lost. Remarks on this clone: Its antigen is unknown.

Germline V gives CDR1 SGHDT, CDR2 YYEEEE. The germline V and J ends were trimmed by 4 bases and 8 bases, with 15 bases remaining between them. This CDR3 region has 14 residues. The receptor's source is a man in his fifties with glioma. Sequenced here: PBMCs, sampled from a glioma patient whose treatment included an IDH1 peptide vaccine. The V gene is TRBV5-6, the J gene TRBJ1-4, with a tentative D call TRBD1 (5 bases). As DNA, the CDR3 is TGTGCCAGCAGCCTGAGGGGATCTCGGGAAAAACTGTTTTTT. Encoded protein: CASSLRGSREKLFF.